This T cell receptor (beta chain) was profiled in a study of blood T cell repertoires in COVID-19. Study-wide background: COVID-19 samples collected from the United States, Italy and Spain covered acute and convalescent phases. PBMCs, B-cell-depleted T cells, or T cells provided the cDNA or gDNA that made up the material.

Study processing details: Nucleated cell number was recorded as an estimate derived from reference gene primer amplification. This table comes from immunoSEQ multiplex PCR, and its TCRdb copy is limited to in-frame clones, with some not included. The D gene and trimming were derived from the DNA, and the V and J assignments and clone size from that table. Here the sample spans about 220,000 clones, roughly 84% being singletons. CDR1 and CDR2 from the germline V gene are SGHKS and YYEKEE (reference sequence). Trimming removed 0 bases from V and 4 bases from J, with 11 bases in between. This CDR3 spans 15 amino acids.

The TCR sequence derives from a woman over 75 with acute or convalescent COVID-19. Sequencing was performed on peripheral blood. The genes are TRBV5-5 and TRBJ1-5; D is unclear. The CDR3 DNA reads as TGTGCCAGCAGCTTGGTACCCCCAGATAATCAGCCCCAGCATTTT. It codes for CASSLVPPDNQPQHF.